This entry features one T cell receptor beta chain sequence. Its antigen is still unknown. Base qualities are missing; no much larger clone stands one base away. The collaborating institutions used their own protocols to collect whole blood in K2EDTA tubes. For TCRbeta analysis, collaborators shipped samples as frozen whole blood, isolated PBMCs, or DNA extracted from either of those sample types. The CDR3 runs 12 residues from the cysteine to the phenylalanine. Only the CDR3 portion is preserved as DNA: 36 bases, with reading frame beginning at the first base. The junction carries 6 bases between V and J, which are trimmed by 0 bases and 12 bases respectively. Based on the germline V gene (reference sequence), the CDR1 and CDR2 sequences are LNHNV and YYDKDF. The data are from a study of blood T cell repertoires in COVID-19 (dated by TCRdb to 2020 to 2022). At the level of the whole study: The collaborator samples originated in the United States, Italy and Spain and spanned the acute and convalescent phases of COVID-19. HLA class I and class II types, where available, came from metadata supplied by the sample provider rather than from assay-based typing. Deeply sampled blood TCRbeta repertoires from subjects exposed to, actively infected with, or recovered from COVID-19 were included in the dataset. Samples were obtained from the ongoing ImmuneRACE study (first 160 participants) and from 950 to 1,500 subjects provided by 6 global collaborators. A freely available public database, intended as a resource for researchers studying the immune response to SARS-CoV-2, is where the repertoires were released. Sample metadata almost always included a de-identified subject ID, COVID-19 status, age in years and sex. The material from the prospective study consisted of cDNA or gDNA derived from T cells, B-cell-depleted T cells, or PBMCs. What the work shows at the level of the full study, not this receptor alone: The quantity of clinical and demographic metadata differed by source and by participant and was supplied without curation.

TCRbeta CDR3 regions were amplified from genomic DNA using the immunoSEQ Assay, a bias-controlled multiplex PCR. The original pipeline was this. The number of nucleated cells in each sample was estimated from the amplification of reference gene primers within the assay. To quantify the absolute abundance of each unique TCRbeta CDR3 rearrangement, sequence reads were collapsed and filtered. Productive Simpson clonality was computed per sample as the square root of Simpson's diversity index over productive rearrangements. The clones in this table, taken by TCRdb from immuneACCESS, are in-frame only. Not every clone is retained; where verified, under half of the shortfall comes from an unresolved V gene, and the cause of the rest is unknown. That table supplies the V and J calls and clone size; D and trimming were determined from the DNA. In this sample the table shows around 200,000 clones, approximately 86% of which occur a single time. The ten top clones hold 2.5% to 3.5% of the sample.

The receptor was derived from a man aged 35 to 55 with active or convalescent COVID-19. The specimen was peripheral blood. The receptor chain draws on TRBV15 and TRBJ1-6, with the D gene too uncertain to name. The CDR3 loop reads CATSRDSGPLHF. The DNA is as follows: TGTGCCACCAGCAGAGATAGTGGACCCCTCCACTTT.